The rows below give T cell receptor beta chains drawn from one sample of a study of Ad26.COV2.S vaccination and SARS-CoV-2 variants. TCRdb's table, derived via immunoSEQ multiplex PCR, lists solely in-frame clones and lacks some. Altogether under 600,000 clones are present, 89% being singletons, with the ten largest covering about 1.5%. The specimen was peripheral blood, collected in a trial of Ad26.COV2.S vaccine versus placebo. These receptors all stem from a person between 18 and 59 years old who received the Ad26.COV2.S COVID-19 vaccine or a placebo. The conserved cysteine and the conserved F or W are not part of the CDR3 here. D genes are given only for firm matches.

V	D	J	CDR3
TRBV3-1/TRBV3-2	-	TRBJ2-3	ASSQLGWADTQY
TRBV7-9	-	TRBJ1-2	ASSFGGQHYGYT
TRBV21-1	-	TRBJ2-3	ASSERYTQY
TRBV6-2/TRBV6-3	-	TRBJ2-4	ASSYSILSAKNIQY
TRBV5-1	-	TRBJ2-7	ASSLAGGLAYEQY
TRBV30	-	TRBJ1-5	AWSLRGTDQPQH
TRBV29-1	-	TRBJ2-4	SVVGGVRAKNIQY
TRBV4-3	-	TRBJ2-6	ASSQDPHGGVSGANVLT
TRBV19	TRBD2	TRBJ2-5	ASSLHSGRSGETQY
TRBV5-1	-	TRBJ1-2	ASSLGHRYGYT
TRBV2	-	TRBJ1-4	ASRLQGINEKLF
TRBV27	-	TRBJ2-3	ASSLVASTDTQY
TRBV7-8	-	TRBJ1-1	ASSYGDTEAF
TRBV6-5	-	TRBJ2-3	ASSSRGLPTDTQY
TRBV7-3	-	TRBJ2-5	ASSFTGWETQY
TRBV5-5	TRBD2	TRBJ2-1	ASSLLAGVLNEQF
TRBV30	-	TRBJ1-5	AWSGGGAQPQH
TRBV6-5	-	TRBJ1-6	ASSQFYNSPLH
TRBV4-3	-	TRBJ2-6	ASSQDRARGSGANVLT
TRBV7-8	-	TRBJ2-1	ASSFTESSYNEQF
TRBV27	-	TRBJ1-2	ASSPRTGANYGYT
TRBV5-1	-	TRBJ1-2	ASSLATEAYGYT
TRBV12-3/TRBV12-4	-	TRBJ2-3	ASSIRGSDTQY
TRBV28	-	TRBJ1-5	ASSSGYQPQH
TRBV5-1	TRBD2	TRBJ2-7	ASSFGTSGEQY
TRBV15	-	TRBJ2-7	ATSRALGQYEQY
TRBV3-1/TRBV3-2	-	TRBJ2-1	ASSPFLGDNEQF
TRBV4-1	TRBD2	TRBJ2-3	ASSSFPSGLVDYGDTQY
TRBV5-6	-	TRBJ1-1	ASSFWQGNEAF
TRBV7-3	TRBD2	TRBJ2-1	ASSFDGRRTSGYNEQF
TRBV19	TRBD2	TRBJ2-1	ASSIPYSGDGNYNEQF
TRBV7-9	-	TRBJ1-4	ASSFGGVNEKLF
TRBV7-6	TRBD2	TRBJ2-1	ASSLASGAYNEQF
TRBV10-3	-	TRBJ2-7	AISESRTYEQY
TRBV27	-	TRBJ2-5	ASSFGQYQETQY
TRBV4-2	-	TRBJ2-1	ASSRRLQTSYNEQF
TRBV6-5	-	TRBJ1-6	ASSFGVRPGWSPLH